This T cell receptor (beta chain) derives from a study of T-cell reconstitution after alpha-beta-depleted transplantation in children. A TCRbeta library incorporating unique molecular identifiers was prepared. TCRdb recomputed calls from the PCR reads with MiXCR, one row per CDR3 protein. The table has fewer than 500,000 distinct CDR3 sequences, approximately 42% seen once. A note on this clonotype: Its antigen is unknown.

Germline CDR1 SQVTM, CDR2 ANQGSEA. This CDR3 region has 14 residues. V lost 4 bases, J lost 3 bases, and 5 bases stayed unmatched. Whole-study findings and limits: Alpha-beta T cells present about two months after transplant were reported to originate from several hundred expanded graft clones. One year post-transplant, T-cell counts and diversity were largely derived from T cells produced anew. Recipient T cells and thymic progenitors that survived gave rise to the high TCRbeta diversity observed at day 60 in some patients.

Here the sequenced sample was PBMCs, taken before TCRalphabeta/CD19-depleted stem cell transplant. The receptor comes from a girl aged 2-10 years with aplastic anemia, due to receive a stem cell transplant. This chain connects TRBV29-1 to TRBJ2-5; TRBD2 matches 10 bases. The chain's CDR3 is CSVARLAGEETQYF. The CDR3 bases are TGCAGCGTTGCACGGCTAGCGGGGGAAGAGACCCAGTACTTC.